The 27 T cell receptor beta chains presented below share a single source sample, sequenced in a study of T cells in women clearing cervical HPV infection. Some clones are missing from TCRdb's copy, which holds only in-frame ones; the method was immunoSEQ multiplex PCR. The sample holds roughly 42,000 clones. The sample comprised blood buffy coat. These receptors all stem from a woman between 18 and 75 years old with a cervical HPV16 infection that either progressed to CIN3+ or cleared (not recorded which).

Turning to this clone: The read terminates 3 residues ahead of where the CDR3 ends, so the germline J gene completes it. This chain links TRBV6-1 with TRBJ2-2; 7 bases align to TRBD1. The CDR3 is 15 amino acids. Losses at the gene ends were 4 bases for V and 5 bases for J; bases not matched to a gene: 7. From germline, CDR1 is MNHNS and CDR2 SASEGT. CDR3 residues: CASSGDSLGTGELFF. Partial CDR3 DNA: TGTGCCAGCAGTGGGGACAGCCTGGGGACCGGGGAG.

For this clone: The CDR3 end is not reached by the read, which stops 3 residues before it; the germline J gene fills it in. The chain combines TRBV5-5 with TRBJ1-1; the D gene is possibly TRBD1 (6 bases). Trimming shortened V by 0 bases and J by 2 bases, and 11 bases separated the two germline ends. The CDR3 is 15 residues long. Germline V lookup: CDR1 SGHKS, CDR2 YYEKEE (reference sequence). CDR3 region: CASSLARTDNTEAFF. Incomplete CDR3 DNA: TGTGCCAGCAGCTTGGCCCGGACAGATAACACTGAA.

Concerning this clone itself: The CDR3 is cut off 3 residues early in the read; its end comes from the germline J gene. This chain joins TRBV19 and TRBJ2-2; D is undetermined. The CDR3 is 15 amino acids. V lost 3 bases, J lost 0 bases, and 8 bases lay in between. Germline V gene lookup returns CDR1 LNHDA and CDR2 SQIVND (reference sequence). Here the CDR3 reads CASSISPANTGELFF. The CDR3 DNA, read in part, is TGTGCCAGTAGTATTTCACCGGCGAACACCGGGGAG.

To note about this clone: Read coverage stops 3 residues before the CDR3 terminus; the germline J gene supplies the remainder. J is TRBJ1-2 and V is TRBV5-1; D call uncertain. Germline lookup yields CDR1 SGHRS and CDR2 YFSETQ. Trimming pared 4 bases from V and 6 bases from J, leaving 16 bases between. This CDR3 has 14 residues. The part of the CDR3 DNA that was read is TGCGCCAGCAGCCTCCTAACTTCGCCGGATGGC. Translation gives CASSLLTSPDG. From start to end, the CDR3 is CASSLLTSPDGYTF.

Comment on this clone: The sequenced fragment ends 3 residues before the CDR3 boundary, so the rest is inferred from the germline J gene. The identical CDR3 is also encoded by other nucleotide sequences in the sample. The V and J genes are TRBV20-1 and TRBJ1-1, with 7 bases that match TRBD1. Per the germline V gene, CDR1 is DFQATT and CDR2 is SNEGSKA (reference sequence). Trimming removed 7 bases from V and 5 bases from J; junction bases left unmatched: 13. The CDR3 is 14 amino acids. The sequenced CDR3 bases are TGCAGTGTTCCCCTAACAGGGGCCCGGACTGAA. Protein: CSVPLTGARTE. The CDR3 reads in full as CSVPLTGARTEAFF.

About this clone: The observed sequence ends 3 residues before the CDR3 terminus, with the missing tail filled in from the germline J gene. V gene TRBV20-1 combines with J gene TRBJ2-1; D ambiguous. Trimming pared 5 bases from V and 3 bases from J, leaving 14 bases between. The CDR3 runs 14 residues. Germline CDR1 is DFQATT and CDR2 is SNEGSKA (reference sequence). CDR3 DNA, as far as it was read: TGCAGTGCTTCACTACAAACCGACTACAATGAG. Residues: CSASLQTDYNE. The entire CDR3 reads CSASLQTDYNEQFF.

About this clone: The read ends 3 residues shy of where the CDR3 ends; the end is completed using the germline J gene. The rearrangement joins TRBV11-2 to TRBJ2-7, with 7 bases matching TRBD1. V dropped 5 bases and J dropped 2; count of bases not matched to a gene: 9. The CDR3 extends over 15 amino acids. Germline CDR1 SGHAT, CDR2 FQNNGV. The part of the CDR3 DNA that was read is TGTGCCAGCAGCCAAGGGACAGTCCCTACCTACGAG. Translating it yields CASSQGTVPTYE. The CDR3, in full, reads CASSQGTVPTYEQYF.

Notes on this clone: From the germline J gene comes the end of the CDR3, since the read stops 3 residues before it. The chain employs TRBV3-1 (or the pseudogene TRBV3-2) and TRBJ2-5; possibly TRBD2 for D (6 bases). Germline CDR1 and CDR2: LGHDT and YNNKEL (reference sequence). V was shortened by 4 bases and J by 5 bases, with 14 bases between the two germline ends. The CDR3 consists of 14 residues. The CDR3 sequence: CASSPLAGRETQYF. The sequenced part of the CDR3 DNA is TGTGCCAGCAGCCCCTTGGCGGGGAGGGAGACC.

This CDR3 is CASRNLTGGQETQYF. The CDR3 bases that were read are TGTGCCAGCAGAAATCTAACAGGGGGCCAAGAGACC. The J gene is TRBJ2-5, the V gene TRBV11-2; 8 bases match TRBD1. The read halts 3 residues ahead of the CDR3 end, with the missing end drawn from the germline J gene. V shed 6 bases, J shed 1 base, and the junction held 7 bases outside the gene matches. CDR1 and CDR2 from the germline V gene are SGHAT and FQNNGV. This CDR3 spans 15 amino acids.

Concerning this clone: The sequence runs out 3 residues before the end of the CDR3; the remainder is reconstructed from the germline J gene. The chain joins TRBV5-6 to TRBJ1-5, with D unresolved. This CDR3 is 14 amino acids long. Germline lookup yields CDR1 SGHDT and CDR2 YYEEEE. Trimming left V 2 bases short and J 0 bases short, with 6 bases between. The CDR3 bases that were read are TGTGCCAGCAGCTTTCTTCTTAGCAATCAGCCC. Translation gives CASSFLLSNQP. From start to end, the CDR3 is CASSFLLSNQPQHF.

Notes on this clone: The observed sequence ends 3 residues before the CDR3 terminus, with the missing tail filled in from the germline J gene. The V call is TRBV20-1, the J call TRBJ2-7; 11 nucleotides line up with TRBD2. V dropped 3 bases and J dropped 6; count of bases not matched to a gene: 7. Germline lookup yields CDR1 DFQATT and CDR2 SNEGSKA (reference sequence). The CDR3 length is 14 residues. The CDR3 protein is CSASQLAGAVEQYF. The covered CDR3 bases are TGCAGTGCTAGCCAACTAGCGGGGGCGGTCGAG.

A word on this clone: The sequenced fragment ends 3 residues before the CDR3 boundary, so the rest is inferred from the germline J gene. The chain recombines TRBV7-9 with TRBJ1-5; a weak D match, TRBD1 (5 bases). Germline V gene lookup returns CDR1 SEHNR and CDR2 FQNEAQ (reference sequence). The CDR3 is 15 residues long. Trimming cost V 0 bases and J 4 bases, with 10 bases left between them. This chain's CDR3 is CASSLAAGTNQPQHF. The CDR3 bases that were read are TGTGCCAGCAGCTTAGCGGCAGGGACTAATCAGCCC.

Details on this clone: The CDR3 end is not reached by the read, which stops 3 residues before it; the germline J gene fills it in. This chain uses TRBV5-6 with TRBJ1-2; the D gene is possibly TRBD1 (5 bases). The V end lost 2 bases, the J end lost 6 bases, and 11 bases lay between the germline ends. From germline, CDR1 is SGHDT and CDR2 YYEEEE. The CDR3 is made up of 13 amino acids. This chain's CDR3 is CASSFIQGNGYTF. The sequenced part of the CDR3 DNA is TGTGCCAGCAGCTTCATTCAGGGTAATGGC.

CDR3 DNA, as far as it was read: TGCGCCTCAGCAGAGATGAGCGGGGGGGCGAGTGAG. Translating it yields CASAEMSGGASE. Given in full, the CDR3 is CASAEMSGGASEQFF. The chain employs TRBV5-1 and TRBJ2-1, with 10 bases lining up with TRBD2. Coverage ceases 3 residues before the CDR3 finishes, and the germline J gene fills in the end. V trimming: 10 bases; J trimming: 9 bases; junction bases outside the gene matches: 16. Germline loops: CDR1 SGHRS, CDR2 YFSETQ. The CDR3 contains 15 residues.

With respect to this clone: The read is 3 residues too short to cover the CDR3 end, so that end is filled in from the germline J gene. The chain recombines TRBV19 with TRBJ1-4; the D gene is possibly TRBD1 (5 bases). The CDR3 is 13 amino acids. Trimming took 7 bases from V and 4 from J, leaving 10 bases between them. Germline V lookup: CDR1 LNHDA, CDR2 SQIVND (reference sequence). CDR3 DNA (partial): TGTGCCAGTAATCGGGGGGGTAATGAAAAA. This encodes CASNRGGNEK. The complete CDR3 sequence is CASNRGGNEKLFF.

To note about this clone: Sequencing ends 3 residues short of the CDR3 end; the germline J gene provides the rest. This chain joins TRBV10-2 and TRBJ1-1, with 7 bases matching TRBD1. In germline, CDR1 is WSHSY, CDR2 SAAADI. The V segment lost 3 bases and the J segment 4 bases; nucleotides outside the gene matches: 5. The CDR3 is 14 amino acids. The sequenced CDR3 bases are TGCGCCAGCAGTGAAACAGGGGACCGCACTGAA. Translating gives CASSETGDRTE. The entire CDR3 protein reads CASSETGDRTEAFF.

Of note for this clone: The read ends 3 residues before the CDR3 terminus; that terminus is restored from the germline J gene. The rearrangement joins TRBV2 to TRBJ1-2; TRBD1 might be the D (6 bases). Germline-derived CDR1 and CDR2 are SNHLY and FYNNEI. CDR3 length equals 15 residues. The V and J ends lost 3 bases and 5 bases respectively, with 16 bases between them. The CDR3 bases that were read are TGTGCCAGCAGTGACAGACGGACAGCCATATATGGC. Residues: CASSDRRTAIYG. The complete CDR3 protein is CASSDRRTAIYGYTF. The full variable domain, its missing parts supplied by reference TRBV2 and TRBJ1-2, is EPEVTQTPSHQVTQMGQEVILRCVPISNHLYFYWYRQILGQKVEFLVSFYNNEISEKSEIFDDQFSVERPDGSNFTLKIRSTKLEDSAMYFCASSDRRTAIYGYTFGSGTRLTVV.

As for this clone: The missing CDR3 end, 3 residues past where the read stops, is filled in from the germline J gene. The genes are TRBV10-3 and TRBJ2-1; 7 bases map to TRBD1. After removal of 0 bases from V and 4 bases from J, the junction contained 6 bases not matched to a gene. The CDR3 loop spans 16 amino acids. Germline V lookup: CDR1 ENHRY, CDR2 SYGVKD. The part of the CDR3 DNA that was read is TGTGCCATCAGTGAGTCGGAAGGGACAGCTTACAATGAG. Its protein product is CAISESEGTAYNE. In full, the CDR3 is CAISESEGTAYNEQFF.

CDR3 loop: CASSLAGGYEQYF. The sequenced CDR3 bases are TGTGCCAGCAGCTTAGCAGGGGGCTACGAG. V and J are TRBV7-2 and TRBJ2-7; possible D gene TRBD1, 6 bases. The read is 3 residues too short to cover the CDR3 end, so that end is filled in from the germline J gene. The CDR3 runs 13 residues. Germline CDR1 is SGHTA and CDR2 is FQGNSA. V lost 0 bases and J lost 3, with 6 bases in between.

For this clone: The read ends 3 residues shy of where the CDR3 ends; the end is completed using the germline J gene. The rearrangement uses TRBV20-1 and TRBJ2-1; the D gene is possibly TRBD2 (7 bases). Germline V gives CDR1 DFQATT, CDR2 SNEGSKA (reference sequence). The CDR3 loop spans 14 amino acids. Between the trimmed V and J ends, which lost 4 bases and 6 bases, there was a span of 16 bases. The covered CDR3 bases are TGCAGTGCTACCCCCCGGGGGGCGAGCAATGAG. This codes for CSATPRGASNE. The CDR3 as a whole reads CSATPRGASNEQFF.

The CDR3 sequence: CASRALGQGAPDTQYF. CDR3 bases read: TGTGCCAGCAGAGCCCTGGGACAGGGGGCGCCCGATACG. The gene calls are TRBV6-4 and TRBJ2-3; TRBD1 matches at 12 bases. The CDR3 end is not reached by the read, which stops 3 residues before it; the germline J gene fills it in. V trimming: 6 bases; J trimming: 6 bases; junction bases outside the gene matches: 10. CDR3 size: 16 residues. Per the germline V gene, CDR1 is MRHNA and CDR2 is SNTAGT.

With respect to this clone: The DNA ends 3 residues before the CDR3 does, and the rest of the CDR3 is filled in from the germline J gene. The rearrangement links TRBV2 to TRBJ1-1, with TRBD1 as a possible D gene (6 bases). The V end was cut by 1 base, the J end by 1 base, with 10 bases between. The CDR3 loop spans 15 amino acids. CDR1 and CDR2 (germline): SNHLY, FYNNEI. The DNA read from the CDR3 is TGTGCCAGCAGTGAAGACGCAGGGGCGAACACTGAA. Translation: CASSEDAGANTE. The full CDR3 sequence reads CASSEDAGANTEAFF.

With regard to this clone: The read finishes 3 residues shy of the CDR3 end, and the germline J gene is used to complete it. The rearrangement links TRBV11-2 to TRBJ2-1; D remains ambiguous. The ends were cut back, 2 bases at V and 8 bases at J, with 7 bases in the middle. Per germline, CDR1 SGHAT and CDR2 FQNNGV. CDR3 length: 12 amino acids. CDR3 DNA (partial): TGTGCCAGCAGCTTAAGGGCGCATGAG. It codes for CASSLRAHE. The whole CDR3 protein reads CASSLRAHEQFF.

For this clone: The CDR3 goes on 3 residues after the read ends, and that part is filled in from the germline J gene. The gene calls are TRBV5-1 and TRBJ1-1, with D uncertain. From germline, CDR1 is SGHRS and CDR2 YFSETQ. The V end was cut by 2 bases, the J end by 2 bases, with 7 bases between. The CDR3 has 13 residues. CDR3 bases read: TGCGCCAGCAGCTTTGGCGGCAACACTGAA. Translated, it gives CASSFGGNTE. The whole CDR3 region reads CASSFGGNTEAFF.

Concerning this clone itself: The DNA ends 3 residues before the CDR3 does, and the rest of the CDR3 is filled in from the germline J gene. The chain is built from TRBV7-3 and TRBJ2-3; 7 nucleotides agree with TRBD2. Germline lookup yields CDR1 SGHTA and CDR2 FQGTGA. Trimming removed 0 bases from V and 0 bases from J; junction bases left unmatched: 0. CDR3 length: 15 residues. CDR3 amino acids: CASSLTGGSTDTQYF. CDR3 DNA, as far as it was read: TGTGCCAGCAGCTTAACGGGGGGGAGCACAGATACG.

Note on this clone: The read gets to within 3 residues of the CDR3 end, and the germline J gene fills in the rest. The chain carries TRBV27 and TRBJ1-1, with a tentative D call TRBD1 (6 bases). The CDR3 covers 13 residues. Germline lookup yields CDR1 MNHEY and CDR2 SMNVEV (reference sequence). Deletions cut 6 bases from V and 4 bases from J, with 12 bases between. CDR3: CASRTGRGTEAFF. Incomplete CDR3 DNA: TGTGCCAGCAGAACAGGGAGGGGCACTGAA.

This CDR3 is CASSAIHWASGGDEQYF. CDR3 bases read: TGTGCCAGCAGTGCAATCCACTGGGCTAGCGGGGGCGACGAG. The chain has TRBV28 and TRBJ2-7; 10 nucleotides line up with TRBD2. The read is 3 residues too short to cover the CDR3 end, so that end is filled in from the germline J gene. This CDR3 is 17 amino acids long. The trim removed 5 bases at V and 5 bases at J, leaving 15 bases unmatched. Germline V lookup: CDR1 MDHEN, CDR2 SYDVKM.